This passage covers 22 T cell receptor beta chains from one sample sequenced in a study of blood T cell repertoires in COVID-19. Clones were sequenced by immunoSEQ multiplex PCR, and TCRdb holds only the in-frame ones, with some missing. The sample has 45,000 to 60,000 clones, 90% seen once. Specimen: peripheral blood. The receptors were sampled from a man aged 50 or older with acute or convalescent COVID-19.

V is TRBV10-1 and J is TRBJ2-6, with D tentatively TRBD2 (5 bases). Germline CDR1 reads WNHNN; CDR2 reads SYGVQD (reference sequence). The V gene lost 4 bases and the J gene lost 0 bases, with 19 bases spanning the gap. CDR3 length: 19 residues. CDR3 protein: CASSGWRTPIHSGANVLTF. The CDR3, as DNA: TGCGCCAGCAGTGGGTGGAGGACCCCTATACACTCTGGGGCCAACGTCCTGACTTTC.

The J gene is TRBJ2-7, the V gene TRBV3-1 (or the pseudogene TRBV3-2), with 10 bases identical to TRBD2. After removal of 1 base from V and 1 base from J, the junction contained 4 bases not matched to a gene. Germline values: CDR1 LGHDT, CDR2 YNNKEL (reference sequence). This CDR3 contains 16 residues. CDR3 DNA: TGTGCCAGCAGCCAAGGGACTAGCGGAAAATCCTACGAGCAGTACTTC. As protein: CASSQGTSGKSYEQYF.

The chain employs TRBV7-9 and TRBJ1-4, with 8 bases identical to TRBD1. V was clipped by 4 bases and J by 7 bases; unmatched bases: 5. There are 14 residues in the CDR3. CDR1 is SEHNR and CDR2 is FQNEAQ in the germline V gene (reference sequence). CDR3 in amino acids: CASSSDRVGEKLFF. DNA for the CDR3: TGTGCCAGCAGCTCGGACAGGGTGGGTGAAAAACTGTTTTTT. Full variable domain (missing parts from reference TRBV7-9 and TRBJ1-4): DTGVSQNPRHKITKRGQNVTFRCDPISEHNRLYWYRQTLGQGPEFLTYFQNEAQLEKSRLLSDRFSAERPKGSFSTLEIQRTEQGDSAMYLCASSSDRVGEKLFFGSGTQLSVL.

V and J are TRBV4-2 and TRBJ2-3; 13 nucleotides match TRBD2. The V gene end was trimmed by 4 bases and the J gene end by 4 bases; junction bases not matched to a gene: 8. In germline, CDR1 is LGHNA, CDR2 YNFKEQ. This CDR3 has 17 residues. The CDR3 protein is CASSPGTSGIIADTQYF. Written as DNA, the CDR3 is TGTGCCAGCAGCCCCGGGACTAGCGGGATCATCGCAGATACGCAGTATTTT.

The sample holds one count of this clone. The rearrangement joins TRBV7-8 to TRBJ1-4; D is possibly TRBD1 (6 bases). The CDR3 runs to 16 residues. Germline V lookup: CDR1 SGHVS, CDR2 FQNEAQ. V lost 5 bases and J lost 1, with 14 bases in between. The chain's CDR3 is CASSPLDSLTNEKLFF. In DNA, the CDR3 is TGTGCCAGCAGCCCCCTGGACAGTTTAACTAATGAAAAACTGTTTTTT.

For the CDR3, the DNA is TGTGCCACCAGTGATCCCGGGACAGGGGATACCGGGGAGCTGTTTTTT. It specifies CATSDPGTGDTGELFF. J is TRBJ2-2 and V is TRBV24-1; the match to TRBD1 covers 10 bases. This CDR3 has 16 residues. J gave up 5 bases and V 3 bases, and 5 bases lay outside the gene matches. The germline gives CDR1 KGHDR, CDR2 SFDVKD.

CDR3 nucleotides: TGCGCCAGCAGCCTTCCCACAGGGGGCGCCCCCGATGAGCAGTTCTTC. It specifies CASSLPTGGAPDEQFF. V gene TRBV5-1 combines with J gene TRBJ2-1, with 9 bases matching TRBD1. The V gene's germline CDR1 is SGHRS and CDR2 YFSETQ. Trimming removed 4 bases from V and 8 bases from J; junction bases left unmatched: 13. The CDR3 length is 16 residues.

The genes are TRBV19 and TRBJ2-2; 8 bases are shared with TRBD1. In germline, CDR1 is LNHDA, CDR2 SQIVND (reference sequence). This CDR3 comprises 15 residues. Trimming cost V 6 bases and J 1 base; bases outside gene matches: 4. Written as DNA, the CDR3 is TGTGCCAGTAGGAGGACAGGGCAGAACACCGGGGAGCTGTTTTTT. It translates to CASRRTGQNTGELFF.

The rearrangement uses TRBV27 and TRBJ1-1; D might be TRBD1 (6 bases). Trimming removed 3 bases from V and 4 bases from J, with 9 bases in between. The V gene's germline CDR1 is MNHEY and CDR2 SMNVEV (reference sequence). The CDR3 covers 13 residues. The CDR3 DNA reads as TGTGCCAGCAGTTTTGACAGGACCACTGAAGCTTTCTTT. This translates into CASSFDRTTEAFF.

The chain couples TRBV7-9 to TRBJ2-3; the D is unclear. CDR1 is SEHNR and CDR2 is FQNEAQ in the germline V gene (reference sequence). Trimming shortened V by 3 bases and J by 4 bases, and 8 bases separated the two germline ends. This CDR3 comprises 13 residues. CDR3 sequence reads: CASSFLSSDTQYF. CDR3 in DNA: TGTGCCAGCAGCTTCCTTAGCTCAGATACGCAGTATTTT.

CDR3 sequence: CASSPPSGRPTDTQYF. CDR3 in DNA: TGTGCCAGCAGCCCGCCTAGCGGGAGGCCGACAGATACGCAGTATTTT. V is TRBV6-6 and J is TRBJ2-3; 11 bases align to TRBD2. Germline CDR1 is MNHNY and CDR2 is SVGAGI (reference sequence). V was clipped by 6 bases and J by 3 bases; unmatched bases: 8. The CDR3 has 16 residues.

The V call is TRBV13, the J call TRBJ2-7; tentative D call: TRBD1 (6 bases). This CDR3 contains 13 residues. With 1 base removed from V and 6 bases from J, the gap between germline ends came to 10 bases. Germline values: CDR1 PRHDT, CDR2 FYEKMQ (reference sequence). CDR3 DNA: TGTGCCAGCAGCTTAGTGAGAGGGGGCGAGCAGTACTTC. Translated: CASSLVRGGEQYF.

V gene TRBV2 combines with J gene TRBJ2-7, with 11 nucleotides matching TRBD1. The J segment lost 7 bases and the V segment lost 6 bases, leaving 14 bases of the junction unmatched. The CDR3 runs to 16 residues. Germline V gene sequence: CDR1 SNHLY, CDR2 FYNNEI. The CDR3 DNA sequence: TGTGCCAGCAGAAGCGCCGGGACAGGGGGTGTTAGGGAGCAGTACTTC. Encoded protein: CASRSAGTGGVREQYF.

Written as DNA, the CDR3 is TGTGCCAGCAGCCTACAGGGGGCTGGAAACACCATATATTTT. Its protein is CASSLQGAGNTIYF. V gene TRBV5-4 combines with J gene TRBJ1-3; TRBD1 aligns across 8 bases. Germline values: CDR1 SGHNT, CDR2 YYREEE (reference sequence). CDR3 length equals 14 residues. Trimming at V came to 4 bases and at J to 2 bases, leaving 2 bases not matched to a gene.

The V and J genes are TRBV5-4 and TRBJ2-4; TRBD2 aligns across 8 bases. Looked up from germline, CDR1 is SGHNT and CDR2 is YYREEE (reference sequence). The CDR3 length is 17 residues. V lost 4 bases to trimming and J lost 0 bases; unmatched junction nucleotides: 9. The CDR3 spells CASSPIPSGSAKNIQYF. CDR3 DNA sequence: TGTGCCAGCAGCCCCATTCCTAGCGGGTCAGCCAAAAACATTCAGTACTTC. The full variable domain, with the rest looked up from reference TRBV5-4 and TRBJ2-4, is ETGVTQSPTHLIKTRGQQVTLRCSSQSGHNTVSWYQQALGQGPQFIFQYYREEENGRGNFPPRFSGLQFPNYSSELNVNALELDDSALYLCASSPIPSGSAKNIQYFGAGTRLSVL.

The gene calls are TRBV30 and TRBJ1-2; 8 bases are shared with TRBD1. V trimming: 2 bases; J trimming: 6 bases; junction bases outside the gene matches: 5. The V gene's germline CDR1 is GTSNPN and CDR2 SVGIG (reference sequence). The CDR3 is 13 residues long. The CDR3 region is CAWSRDRTHGYTF. CDR3 nucleotide sequence: TGTGCCTGGAGTCGGGACAGGACCCATGGCTACACCTTC.

The chain uses TRBV5-6 and TRBJ1-2; a weak D match, TRBD1 (5 bases). Trimming stripped 3 bases from V and 7 bases from J, with 10 bases between. The V gene's germline CDR1 is SGHDT and CDR2 YYEEEE. The CDR3 is 12 amino acids. This chain's CDR3 is CASSWGRRGYTF. CDR3 nucleotide sequence: TGTGCCAGCAGCTGGGGCCGCCGTGGCTACACCTTC.

CDR3 coding DNA: TGTGCCAGCAGCGTAGGTCCCGTGGGGCATATGAACACTGAAGCTTTCTTT. Its translation: CASSVGPVGHMNTEAFF. V is TRBV9 and J is TRBJ1-1; D is perhaps TRBD1 (5 bases). Germline values: CDR1 SGDLS, CDR2 YYNGEE. The CDR3 covers 17 residues. Deletions cut 0 bases from V and 0 bases from J, with 15 bases between. The entire variable domain, with the rest obtained from reference TRBV9 and TRBJ1-1, is as follows: DSGVTQTPKHLITATGQRVTLRCSPRSGDLSVYWYQQSLDQGLQFLIQYYNGEERAKGNILERFSAQQFPDLHSELNLSSLELGDSALYFCASSVGPVGHMNTEAFFGQGTRLTVV.

This chain connects TRBV3-1 (or the pseudogene TRBV3-2) to TRBJ1-6; 7 positions match TRBD1. The V segment lost 4 bases and the J segment 8 bases; nucleotides outside the gene matches: 8. CDR3 length equals 15 residues. CDR1 is LGHDT, CDR2 YNNKEL, per germline (reference sequence). This CDR3 reads CASSLTGTEHSPLHF. The CDR3, as DNA: TGTGCCAGCAGCCTTACCGGGACAGAGCATTCACCCCTCCACTTT.

The chain recombines TRBV5-6 with TRBJ2-4; TRBD1 is a possible D gene (6 bases). The ends were cut back, 1 base at V and 6 bases at J, with 17 bases in the middle. CDR1 SGHDT and CDR2 YYEEEE come from the germline V gene. This CDR3 has 16 residues. CDR3 coding DNA: TGTGCCAGCAGCTTGATCACTGGGGGCTTGGGAAACATTCAGTACTTC. This sequence encodes CASSLITGGLGNIQYF.

The CDR3 nucleotides read TGTGCCCACGGGGGGGGGTACGAGCAGTACTTC. The encoded protein is CAHGGGYEQYF. V usage is TRBV2 and J usage is TRBJ2-7, with TRBD2 matching over 8 bases. Germline V gene sequence: CDR1 SNHLY, CDR2 FYNNEI. The junction had 4 bases not matched to a gene; V was cut back by 11 bases and J by 4 bases. The CDR3 is made up of 11 amino acids.

The rearrangement uses TRBV2 and TRBJ1-1; no reliable D call. Germline V gene lookup returns CDR1 SNHLY and CDR2 FYNNEI. This CDR3 has 14 residues. With 2 bases removed from V and 5 bases from J, the gap between germline ends came to 12 bases. CDR3 bases: TGTGCCAGCAGTGAATGGCCAGGTGGGACTGAAGCTTTCTTT. Translated: CASSEWPGGTEAFF.